The clone carrying this T cell receptor (beta chain) appeared a few times. V was pared by 4 bases and J by 4 bases, with 11 bases between. The CDR3 is 13 residues long. Looked up from germline, CDR1 is SQVTM and CDR2 is ANQGSEA. These data originate in a study of response to subunit inactivated influenza vaccine. TCRdb processed the RT-PCR reads anew with MiXCR; each CDR3 protein has one entry. The sample yields some 550,000 distinct CDR3 sequences, around 25% seen once. The sample also formed part of further work on T cells expressing NK-cell markers. That paper notes: Scientists made TCR beta cDNA using 5'RACE template switching with UMIs. In the group of eight sequenced donors, seven were HCMV-seropositive and one was seronegative. Once again these clonotypes came out on top in the CD3+CD56-NKG2C+ fraction of several donors.

Sequencing was performed on CD4+ T cells sorted from PBMCs, taken 11 to 12 days after vaccination. The V and J genes are TRBV29-1 and TRBJ2-1; the D is unclear. The sequence came from a man between 50 and 59 years old who received an inactivated influenza vaccine. CDR3 protein: CSVAPGPYNEQFF. The CDR3 region has the DNA TGCAGCGTTGCTCCGGGCCCTTACAATGAGCAGTTCTTC.